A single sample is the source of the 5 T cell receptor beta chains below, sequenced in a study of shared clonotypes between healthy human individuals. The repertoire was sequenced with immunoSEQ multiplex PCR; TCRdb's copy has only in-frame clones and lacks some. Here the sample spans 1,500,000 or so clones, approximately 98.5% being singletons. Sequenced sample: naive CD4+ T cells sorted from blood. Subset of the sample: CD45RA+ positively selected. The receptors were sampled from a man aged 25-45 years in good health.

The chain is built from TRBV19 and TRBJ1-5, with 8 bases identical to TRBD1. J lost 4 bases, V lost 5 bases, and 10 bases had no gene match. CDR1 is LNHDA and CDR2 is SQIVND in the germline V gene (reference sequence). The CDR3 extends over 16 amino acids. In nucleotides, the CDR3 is TGTGCCAGTAGTCCCCTCGACAGGGGATTAAATCAGCCCCAGCATTTT. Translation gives CASSPLDRGLNQPQHF.

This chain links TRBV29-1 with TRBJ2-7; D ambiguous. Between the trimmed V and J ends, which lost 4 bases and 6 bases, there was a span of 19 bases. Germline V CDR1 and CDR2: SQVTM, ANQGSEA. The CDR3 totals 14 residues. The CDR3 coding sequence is TGCAGCGTTGTTCAGTGGAGACCTATTCCCGAGCAGTACTTC. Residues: CSVVQWRPIPEQYF.

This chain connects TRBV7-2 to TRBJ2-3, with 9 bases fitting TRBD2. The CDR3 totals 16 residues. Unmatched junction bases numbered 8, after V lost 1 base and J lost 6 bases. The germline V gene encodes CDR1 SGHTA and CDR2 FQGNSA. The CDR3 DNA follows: TGTGCCAGCAGCTTAGGGGGCGGGAGGGCCTCGGATACGCAGTATTTT. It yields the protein CASSLGGGRASDTQYF. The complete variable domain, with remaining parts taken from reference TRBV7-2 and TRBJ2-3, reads GAGVSQSPSNKVTEKGKDVELRCDPISGHTALYWYRQSLGQGLEFLIYFQGNSAPDKSGLPSDRFSAERTGGSVSTLTIQRTQQEDSAVYLCASSLGGGRASDTQYFGPGTRLTVL.

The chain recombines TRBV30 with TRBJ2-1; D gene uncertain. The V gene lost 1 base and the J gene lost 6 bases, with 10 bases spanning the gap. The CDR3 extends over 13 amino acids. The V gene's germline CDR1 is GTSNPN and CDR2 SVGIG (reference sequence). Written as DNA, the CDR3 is TGTGCCTGGAGTGGGGTGGGGATCAATGAGCAGTTCTTC. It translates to CAWSGVGINEQFF.

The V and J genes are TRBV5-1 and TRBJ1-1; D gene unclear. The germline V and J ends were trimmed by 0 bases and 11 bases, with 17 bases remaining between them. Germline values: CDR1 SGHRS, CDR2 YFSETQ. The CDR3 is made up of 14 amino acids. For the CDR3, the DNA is TGCGCCAGCAGCTTGGGTCCGGGTATCGTTAGGGCTTTCTTT. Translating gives CASSLGPGIVRAFF.